This T cell receptor beta chain was documented in a study of response to subunit inactivated influenza vaccine. In its sample, this clonotype was seen a few times. MiXCR was run by TCRdb on the RT-PCR reads, yielding one entry per CDR3 protein. The table shows about 700,000 distinct CDR3 sequences, with roughly 13% occurring only once. CDR1 and CDR2 (germline): SGDLS, YYNGEE. CDR3 size: 15 residues. The trim removed 0 bases at V and 9 bases at J, leaving 5 bases unmatched. The rearrangement links TRBV9 to TRBJ2-1, with 11 bases fitting TRBD2. This sample comprised PBMCs from blood, obtained less than 15 days before vaccination. The clonotype originates from a man aged 50 to 60 who received an inactivated influenza vaccine. The CDR3 region is CASSVGLAGGSEQFF. The CDR3 DNA follows: TGTGCCAGCAGCGTAGGGCTAGCGGGAGGTAGTGAGCAGTTCTTC. Full variable domain (outside the CDR3, taken from reference TRBV9 and TRBJ2-1): DSGVTQTPKHLITATGQRVTLRCSPRSGDLSVYWYQQSLDQGLQFLIQYYNGEERAKGNILERFSAQQFPDLHSELNLSSLELGDSALYFCASSVGLAGGSEQFFGPGTRLTVL.